The clone carrying this TCR beta chain was seen only a few times. Antigen specificity is unknown. The PCR made use of 60 Vbeta and 13 Jbeta primers. Using immunoSEQ multiplex PCR, the repertoire was profiled, and TCRdb retains in-frame clones only, with some absent. The sample holds about 110,000 clones; roughly 66% are singletons and the top ten take roughly 2.4%. CDR1 is GTSNPN and CDR2 is SVGIG in the germline V gene (reference sequence). J lost 4 bases, V lost 5 bases, and 4 bases had no gene match. The CDR3 has 13 amino acids. This entry is derived from a study of cytomegalovirus exposure and HLA in healthy donors. Looking at the study overall: Among 398 genotyped donors, around 80% fell in the Caucasian-associated ancestry cluster.

The study, taken as a whole, reports: Previous analysis showed most TCR beta V segments were productive about 87% or about 30% of the time.

The sequence was collected from a woman in her 30s in good health and CMV-seronegative. Sequencing was carried out using PBMCs. The chain joins TRBV30 to TRBJ1-3, with 8 bases lining up with TRBD1. This chain's CDR3 is CAWQTGAGNTIYF. The CDR3 DNA sequence: TGTGCCTGGCAGACAGGGGCCGGAAACACCATATATTTT.